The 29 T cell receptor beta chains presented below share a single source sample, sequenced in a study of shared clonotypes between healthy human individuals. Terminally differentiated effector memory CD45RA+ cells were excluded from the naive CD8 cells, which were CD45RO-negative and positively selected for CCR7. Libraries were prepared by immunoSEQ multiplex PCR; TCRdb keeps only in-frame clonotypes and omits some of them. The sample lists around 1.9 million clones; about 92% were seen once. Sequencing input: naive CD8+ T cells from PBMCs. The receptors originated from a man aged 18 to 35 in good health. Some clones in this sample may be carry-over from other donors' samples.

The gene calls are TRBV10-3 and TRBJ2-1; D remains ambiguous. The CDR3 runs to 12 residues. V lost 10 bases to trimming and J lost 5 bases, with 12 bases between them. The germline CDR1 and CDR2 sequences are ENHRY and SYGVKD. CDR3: CATQGRDNEQFF. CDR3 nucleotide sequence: TGTGCCACCCAAGGCCGGGACAATGAGCAGTTCTTC.

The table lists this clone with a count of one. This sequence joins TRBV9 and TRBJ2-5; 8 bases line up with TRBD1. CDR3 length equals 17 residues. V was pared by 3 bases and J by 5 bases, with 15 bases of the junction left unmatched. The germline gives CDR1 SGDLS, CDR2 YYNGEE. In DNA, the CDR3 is TGTGCCAGCAGCGCAGAGACGAGGACAGGGCAGGTGGAGACCCAGTACTTC. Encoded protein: CASSAETRTGQVETQYF.

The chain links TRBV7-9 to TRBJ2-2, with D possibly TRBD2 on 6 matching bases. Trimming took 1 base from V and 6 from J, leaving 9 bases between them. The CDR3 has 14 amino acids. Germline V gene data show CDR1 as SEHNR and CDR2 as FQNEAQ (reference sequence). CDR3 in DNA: TGTGCCAGCAGCTTAGTGTCGGGGGCCGGGGAGCTGTTTTTT. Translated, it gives CASSLVSGAGELFF.

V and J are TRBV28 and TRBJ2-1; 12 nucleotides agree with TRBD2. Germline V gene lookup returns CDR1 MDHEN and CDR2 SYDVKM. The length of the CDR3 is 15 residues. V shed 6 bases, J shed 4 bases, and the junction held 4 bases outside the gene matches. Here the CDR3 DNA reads TGTGCCAGCAGAGCCACTAGCGGGAGGTACAATGAGCAGTTCTTC. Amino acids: CASRATSGRYNEQFF.

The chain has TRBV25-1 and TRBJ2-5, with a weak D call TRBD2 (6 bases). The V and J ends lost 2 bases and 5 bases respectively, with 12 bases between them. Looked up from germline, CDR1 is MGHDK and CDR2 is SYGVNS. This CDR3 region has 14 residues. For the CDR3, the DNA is TGTGCCAGCAGTGAACACGGGGGATTGGAGACCCAGTACTTC. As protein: CASSEHGGLETQYF.

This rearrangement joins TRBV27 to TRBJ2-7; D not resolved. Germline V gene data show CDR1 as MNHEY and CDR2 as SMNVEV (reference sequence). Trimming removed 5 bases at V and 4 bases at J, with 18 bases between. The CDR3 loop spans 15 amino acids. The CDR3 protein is CASSGKGRTRYEQYF. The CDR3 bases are TGTGCCAGCAGTGGGAAGGGCCGTACCCGGTACGAGCAGTACTTC.

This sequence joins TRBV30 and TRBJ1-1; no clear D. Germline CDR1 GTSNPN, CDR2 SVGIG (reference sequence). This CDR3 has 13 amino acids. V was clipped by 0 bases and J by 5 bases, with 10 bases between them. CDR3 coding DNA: TGTGCCTGGAGTGTGATGAGCGGAACTGAAGCTTTCTTT. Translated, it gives CAWSVMSGTEAFF. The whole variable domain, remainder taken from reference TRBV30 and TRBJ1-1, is SQTIHQWPATLVQPVGSPLSLECTVEGTSNPNLYWYRQAAGRGLQLLFYSVGIGQISSEVPQNLSASRPQDRQFILSSKKLLLSDSGFYLCAWSVMSGTEAFFGQGTRLTVV.

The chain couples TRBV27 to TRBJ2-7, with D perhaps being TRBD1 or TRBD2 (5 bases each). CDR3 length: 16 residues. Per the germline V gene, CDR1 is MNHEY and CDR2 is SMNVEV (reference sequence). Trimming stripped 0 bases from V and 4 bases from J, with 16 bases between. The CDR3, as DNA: TGTGCCAGCAGTTTATCCGCCGGGACGTATACGTACGAGCAGTACTTC. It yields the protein CASSLSAGTYTYEQYF.

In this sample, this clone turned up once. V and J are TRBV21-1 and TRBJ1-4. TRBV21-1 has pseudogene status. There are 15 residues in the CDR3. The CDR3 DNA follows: TGTGCCAGCAGCAAGAGGGAGGGCGGGTATGAAAAACTGTTTTTT. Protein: CASSKREGGYEKLFF.

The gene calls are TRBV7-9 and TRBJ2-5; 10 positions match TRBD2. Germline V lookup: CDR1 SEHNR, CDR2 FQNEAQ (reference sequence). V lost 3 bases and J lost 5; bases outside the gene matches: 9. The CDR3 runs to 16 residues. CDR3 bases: TGTGCCAGCAGCTTTACAGCGGGAGGGCCGAGGGAGACCCAGTACTTC. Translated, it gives CASSFTAGGPRETQYF.

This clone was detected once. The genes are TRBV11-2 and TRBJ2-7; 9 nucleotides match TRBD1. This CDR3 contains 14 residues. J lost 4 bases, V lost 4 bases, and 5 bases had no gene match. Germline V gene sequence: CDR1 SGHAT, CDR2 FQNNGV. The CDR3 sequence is CASSSTGTGYEQYF. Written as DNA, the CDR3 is TGTGCCAGCAGCTCCACCGGGACAGGGTACGAGCAGTACTTC.

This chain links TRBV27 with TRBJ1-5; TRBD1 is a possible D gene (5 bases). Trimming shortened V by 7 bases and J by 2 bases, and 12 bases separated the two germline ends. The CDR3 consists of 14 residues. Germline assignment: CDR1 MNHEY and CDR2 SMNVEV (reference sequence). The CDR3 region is CASTASGGNQPQHF. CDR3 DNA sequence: TGTGCCAGCACCGCGTCGGGGGGCAATCAGCCCCAGCATTTT.

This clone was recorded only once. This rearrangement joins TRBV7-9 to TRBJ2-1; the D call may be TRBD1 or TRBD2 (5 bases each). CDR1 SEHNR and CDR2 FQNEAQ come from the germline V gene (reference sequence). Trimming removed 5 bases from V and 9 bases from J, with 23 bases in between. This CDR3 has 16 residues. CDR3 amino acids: CASSLAGRDLGIEQFF. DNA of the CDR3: TGTGCCAGCAGCCTCGCCGGCCGGGACCTTGGCATTGAGCAGTTCTTC.

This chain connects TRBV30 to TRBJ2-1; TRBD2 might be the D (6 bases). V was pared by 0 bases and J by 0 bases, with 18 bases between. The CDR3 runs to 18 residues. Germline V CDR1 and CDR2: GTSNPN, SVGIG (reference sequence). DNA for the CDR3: TGTGCCTGGAGTGTACACGGTTGGGAGGAAAGCTCCTACAATGAGCAGTTCTTC. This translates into CAWSVHGWEESSYNEQFF.

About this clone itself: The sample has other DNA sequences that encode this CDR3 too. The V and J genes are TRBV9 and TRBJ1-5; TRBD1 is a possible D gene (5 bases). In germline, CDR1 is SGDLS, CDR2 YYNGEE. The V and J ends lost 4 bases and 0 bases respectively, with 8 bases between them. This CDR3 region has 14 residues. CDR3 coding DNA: TGTGCCAGCAGCCCGACAGATAGCAATCAGCCCCAGCATTTT. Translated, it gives CASSPTDSNQPQHF.

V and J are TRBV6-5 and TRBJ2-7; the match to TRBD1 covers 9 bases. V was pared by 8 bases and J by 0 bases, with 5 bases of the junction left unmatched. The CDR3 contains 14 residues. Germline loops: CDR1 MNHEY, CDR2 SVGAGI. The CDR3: CASQDRGSSYEQYF. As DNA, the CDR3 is TGTGCCAGCCAAGACAGGGGGAGCTCCTACGAGCAGTACTTC.

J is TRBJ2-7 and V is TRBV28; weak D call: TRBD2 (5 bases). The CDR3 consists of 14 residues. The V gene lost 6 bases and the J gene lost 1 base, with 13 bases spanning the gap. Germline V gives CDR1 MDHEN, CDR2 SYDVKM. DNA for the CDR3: TGTGCCAGCAGGGACTCGGACGGATCCTACGAGCAGTACTTC. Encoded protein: CASRDSDGSYEQYF.

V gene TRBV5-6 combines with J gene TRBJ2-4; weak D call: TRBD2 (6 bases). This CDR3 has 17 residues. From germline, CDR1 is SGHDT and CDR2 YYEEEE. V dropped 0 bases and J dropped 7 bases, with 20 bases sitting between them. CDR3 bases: TGTGCCAGCAGCTTGGAGGGCGGGATAGGGATGGGGAACATTCAGTACTTC. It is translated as CASSLEGGIGMGNIQYF.

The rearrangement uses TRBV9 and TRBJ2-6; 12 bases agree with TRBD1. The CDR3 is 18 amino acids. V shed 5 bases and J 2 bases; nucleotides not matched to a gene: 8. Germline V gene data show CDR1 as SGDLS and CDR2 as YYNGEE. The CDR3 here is CASRFPGTGGAGANVLTF. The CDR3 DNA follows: TGTGCCAGCAGGTTTCCCGGGACAGGGGGCGCTGGGGCCAACGTCCTGACTTTC.

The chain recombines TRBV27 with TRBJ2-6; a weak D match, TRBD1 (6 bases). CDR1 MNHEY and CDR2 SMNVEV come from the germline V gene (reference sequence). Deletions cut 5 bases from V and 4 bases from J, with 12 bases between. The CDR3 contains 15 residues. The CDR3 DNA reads TGTGCCAGCAGTCCCGACAGGACCGGGGCCAACGTCCTGACTTTC. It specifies CASSPDRTGANVLTF.

The CDR3 spells CASSVSRAGLPGNGYTF. The CDR3 coding sequence is TGTGCCAGCAGCGTCTCCCGGGCAGGCCTCCCGGGGAATGGCTACACCTTC. The chain recombines TRBV9 with TRBJ1-2, with D unclear. The CDR3 totals 17 residues. CDR1 SGDLS and CDR2 YYNGEE come from the germline V gene. V lost 2 bases and J 6 bases, leaving 23 bases between the germline ends.

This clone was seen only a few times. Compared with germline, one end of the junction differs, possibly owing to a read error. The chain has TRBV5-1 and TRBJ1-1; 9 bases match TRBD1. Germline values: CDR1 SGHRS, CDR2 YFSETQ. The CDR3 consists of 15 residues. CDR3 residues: CASRLGDRVGTEAFF. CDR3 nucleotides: TGCGCCAGCAGATTGGGGGACAGGGTGGGGACTGAAGCTTTCTTT.

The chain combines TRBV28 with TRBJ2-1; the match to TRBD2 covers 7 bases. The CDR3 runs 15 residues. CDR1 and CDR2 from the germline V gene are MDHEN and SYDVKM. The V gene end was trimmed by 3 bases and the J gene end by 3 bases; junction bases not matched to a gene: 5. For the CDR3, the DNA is TGTGCCAGCAGTTTTGAGGGAGGGGACTACAATGAGCAGTTCTTC. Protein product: CASSFEGGDYNEQFF. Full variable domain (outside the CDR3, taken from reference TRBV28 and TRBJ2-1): DVKVTQSSRYLVKRTGEKVFLECVQDMDHENMFWYRQDPGLGLRLIYFSYDVKMKEKGDIPEGYSVSREKKERFSLILESASTNQTSMYLCASSFEGGDYNEQFFGPGTRLTVL.

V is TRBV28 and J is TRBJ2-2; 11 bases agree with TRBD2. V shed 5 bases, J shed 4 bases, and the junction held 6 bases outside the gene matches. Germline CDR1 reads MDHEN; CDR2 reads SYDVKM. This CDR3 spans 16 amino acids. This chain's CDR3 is CASSTPGTSGTGELFF. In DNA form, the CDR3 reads TGTGCCAGCAGTACCCCCGGGACTAGCGGCACCGGGGAGCTGTTTTTT.

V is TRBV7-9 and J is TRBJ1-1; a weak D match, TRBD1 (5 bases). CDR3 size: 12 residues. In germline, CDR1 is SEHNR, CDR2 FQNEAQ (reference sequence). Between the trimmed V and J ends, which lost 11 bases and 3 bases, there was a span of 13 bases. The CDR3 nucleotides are TGTGCCGGAAGGGGTCGCGACACTGAAGCTTTCTTT. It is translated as CAGRGRDTEAFF.

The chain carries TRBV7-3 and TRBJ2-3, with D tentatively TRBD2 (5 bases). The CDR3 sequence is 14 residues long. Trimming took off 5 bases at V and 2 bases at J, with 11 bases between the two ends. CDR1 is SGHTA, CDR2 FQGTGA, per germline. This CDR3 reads CASSTDFFTDTQYF. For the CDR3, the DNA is TGTGCCAGCAGCACGGACTTTTTCACAGATACGCAGTATTTT.

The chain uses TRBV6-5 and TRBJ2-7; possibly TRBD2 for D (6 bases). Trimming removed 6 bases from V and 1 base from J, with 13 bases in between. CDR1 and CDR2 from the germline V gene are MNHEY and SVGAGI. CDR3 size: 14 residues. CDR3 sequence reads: CASRSLAESYEQYF. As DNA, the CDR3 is TGTGCCAGCAGGTCTTTAGCGGAGTCCTACGAGCAGTACTTC.

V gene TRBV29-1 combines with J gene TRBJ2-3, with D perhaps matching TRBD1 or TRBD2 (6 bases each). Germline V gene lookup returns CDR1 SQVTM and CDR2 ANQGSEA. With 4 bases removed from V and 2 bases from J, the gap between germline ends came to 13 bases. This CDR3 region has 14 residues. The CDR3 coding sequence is TGCAGCGTTGTAGGGGGGCCACTCACAGATACGCAGTATTTT. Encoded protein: CSVVGGPLTDTQYF.

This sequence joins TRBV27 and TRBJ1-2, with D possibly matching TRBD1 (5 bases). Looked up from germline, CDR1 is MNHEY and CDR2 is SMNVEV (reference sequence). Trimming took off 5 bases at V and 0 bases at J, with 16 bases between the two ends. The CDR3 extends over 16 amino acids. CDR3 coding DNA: TGTGCCAGCAGTGGGTCTAGGGGACCCGCTAACTATGGCTACACCTTC. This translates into CASSGSRGPANYGYTF.